This TCR beta chain was captured in a study of blood T cell repertoires in COVID-19 (dated by TCRdb to the early 2020s). In terms of the full investigation: Collaborator samples came from the United States, Italy and Spain and covered acute and convalescent phases of COVID-19. The prospective study material was composed of cDNA or gDNA derived from T cells, B-cell-depleted T cells, or PBMCs. The dataset comprised deeply sampled blood TCRbeta repertoires from subjects exposed to, actively infected with, or recovered from COVID-19. The repertoires were released in a freely available public database meant as a resource for research on the immune response to SARS-CoV-2. The samples were drawn from the first 160 participants of the ongoing ImmuneRACE study and from more than 1,000 subjects provided by 6 global collaborators. Nearly every sample came with metadata listing a de-identified subject ID, COVID-19 status, age in years and sex. HLA class I and class II types, where available, came from metadata supplied by the sample provider rather than from assay-based typing.

TCRbeta CDR3 regions were amplified from genomic DNA using the immunoSEQ Assay, a bias-controlled multiplex PCR. Per the original workflow: The number of nucleated cells in each sample was estimated by amplification of reference gene primers within the assay. Sequence reads were collapsed and filtered to measure the absolute abundance of every unique TCRbeta CDR3 rearrangement. For each sample, productive Simpson clonality was calculated by taking the square root of Simpson's diversity index across productive rearrangements. Here the immuneACCESS table is served through TCRdb, limited to in-frame sequences with V and J called. Missing clones are a known gap in these copies; in checked studies unresolved V genes cover under half, and the rest lacks a known reason. V and J calls and clone size are given by that table; D and trimming were obtained from the DNA. The sample yields about 180,000 clones; 80% to 90% were counted once. Clones ranked in the top ten supply more than 7.5% of the sample.

About this clone itself: It lacks a known antigen. Base qualities are not recorded, but no much larger clone differs from it by a single base.

Each collaborating institution followed its own protocols to collect whole blood in K2EDTA tubes. Collaborator samples were shipped for TCRbeta analysis as frozen whole blood, isolated PBMCs, or DNA extracted from either sample type. What the study reported, not specific to this receptor: The amount of clinical and demographic metadata varied by source and participant and was provided uncurated.

From a lookup of the germline V gene, CDR1 and CDR2 are KGHSH and LQKENI. V was cut back by 3 bases and J by 6 bases, leaving a gap of 9 bases between them. From its cysteine to its phenylalanine, the CDR3 spans 13 amino acids. This entry keeps only the CDR3 DNA: 39 bases, framed from base 1. The TCR sequence derives from a man aged 45 to 65 with active or convalescent COVID-19. The sequencing sample was made of peripheral blood. The rearranged chain carries TRBV18 and TRBJ2-1, with no confident D gene call. At the DNA level, the sequence is TGTGCCAGCTCACCTGGCCTAGGCAATGAGCAGTTCTTC. This yields the protein CASSPGLGNEQFF.